This T cell receptor beta chain emerged from a study of shared clonotypes between healthy human individuals. At the level of the study: Each donor's CD4 naive and CD4 memory cells filled three plates apiece, CD8 naive two, and CD8 memory one.

Assay: immunoSEQ multiplex PCR; the TCRdb copy retains only in-frame clones and omits some. In the table there are about 2.3 million clones, 85% to 95% of which are singletons. Remarks on this clone: The same CDR3 can be traced to other DNA sequences in this sample.

CDR3 length equals 13 residues. Germline CDR1 reads WNHNN; CDR2 reads SYGVQD (reference sequence). V gave up 5 bases and J gave up 6 bases; unmatched junction bases: 2. This receptor was obtained from a man aged 18 to 29 in good health. Some clones in this sample may be carry-over from other donors' samples. J is TRBJ2-1 and V is TRBV10-1; 9 bases are shared with TRBD2. Sequenced: naive CD4+ T cells from PBMCs. The subset denotes: CD45RA+ positively selected. Written as DNA, the CDR3 is TGCGCCAGCAGTCTTAGCGGGAGCAATGAGCAGTTCTTC. This sequence encodes CASSLSGSNEQFF.